The text below deals with one T cell receptor (beta chain). What it binds is not known. Only in-frame clones appear in the TCRdb table, and some are missing; sequencing was by immunoSEQ multiplex PCR. The sample has 20,000 to 25,000 clones, around 90% seen once. This sample is part of a study of T cells in localized non-small cell lung cancer. Study findings and constraints: One tumor region alone was sequenced, and heterogeneity therefore remains possible. In adjacent lung, a median around 52 of the top 100 tumor clones were found. In uninvolved adjacent lung, T cell clonality reached its highest value, exceeding tumor.

The CDR3 has 14 residues. Losses at the gene ends were 5 bases for V and 7 bases for J; bases not matched to a gene: 4. Looked up from germline, CDR1 is SGHVS and CDR2 is FQNEAQ. The sequence came from a male donor older than 55 with stage I squamous cell lung carcinoma. The V gene is TRBV7-8, the J gene TRBJ1-6, with 8 bases that match TRBD1. Material: peripheral blood, obtained before any cancer treatment. As DNA, the CDR3 is TGTGCCAGCAGCATGAGACAGGGGAATTCACCCCTCCACTTT. Amino acid sequence: CASSMRQGNSPLHF.